This T cell receptor (beta chain) was recorded in a study of human T cells and chemical hapten exposure. For the study at large: The sensitizing agent was 2% DPC, placed on 2 cm by 2 cm of upper inner arm skin. Diphenylcyclopropenone was administered weekly to the scalp of patients throughout the approximately 25-week study. Per-sample TCR yield variability stemmed mainly from small pooled library volume differences.

The CDR3 totals 18 residues. V dropped 1 base and J dropped 4; count of bases not matched to a gene: 11. Germline CDR1 and CDR2: LGHDT and YNNKEL (reference sequence). The time point was: pre-sensitization, week 0. Treatment denoted: therapeutic diphenylcyclopropenone sensitization with weekly scalp DPC. TCRdb recomputed calls from the RACE reads with MiXCR, one row per CDR3 protein. The repertoire holds more than 300,000 distinct CDR3 sequences, with about 5% as singletons. The clonotype originates from a woman younger than 30 with alopecia areata. Some clones in this sample may be carry-over from other donors' samples. The specimen was whole blood, collected in connection with sensitization to the hapten diphenylcyclopropenone (DPC). V and J are TRBV3-1 and TRBJ2-1; TRBD2 matches at 9 bases. In nucleotides, the CDR3 is TGTGCCAGCAGCCAAGGAATGGCAGCGGGGGGCGTTTACAATGAGCAGTTCTTC. Translated, it gives CASSQGMAAGGVYNEQFF.